The 24 T cell receptor beta chains given below trace back to one sample, sequenced in a study of blood T cell repertoires in COVID-19. Profiled with immunoSEQ multiplex PCR; TCRdb holds only in-frame clones, not every one. The sample carries around 68,000 clones, 82% recorded once. Specimen: peripheral blood. These receptors were obtained from a man older than 75 with active COVID-19.

V usage is TRBV7-9 and J usage is TRBJ2-7, with 7 bases aligning to TRBD1. The CDR3 is made up of 13 amino acids. V shed 4 bases, J shed 5 bases, and the junction held 5 bases outside the gene matches. Germline V lookup: CDR1 SEHNR, CDR2 FQNEAQ (reference sequence). The CDR3 bases are TGTGCCAGCAGCTCGACAGGGTCCGACGAGCAGTACTTC. Its protein is CASSSTGSDEQYF.

The rearrangement uses TRBV6-6 and TRBJ2-2; 9 nucleotides agree with TRBD1. The CDR3 is 18 amino acids. The germline gives CDR1 MNHNY, CDR2 SVGAGI (reference sequence). J was trimmed by 1 base and V by 5 bases; bases with no gene match: 11. CDR3 amino acids: CASSPIQTGGLNTGELFF. The CDR3 nucleotides are TGTGCCAGCAGTCCGATCCAGACAGGGGGACTGAACACCGGGGAGCTGTTTTTT.

V usage is TRBV19 and J usage is TRBJ2-1; 8 bases match TRBD2. V shed 6 bases and J 2 bases; nucleotides not matched to a gene: 6. The CDR3 sequence is 15 residues long. CDR1 and CDR2 (germline): LNHDA, SQIVND (reference sequence). Here the CDR3 DNA reads TGTGCCAGTAGCCCAGCGGGAGTTCCCTACAATGAGCAGTTCTTC. Translating gives CASSPAGVPYNEQFF.

This sequence joins TRBV2 and TRBJ1-6; perhaps TRBD1 as D (6 bases). Germline loops: CDR1 SNHLY, CDR2 FYNNEI. CDR3 length equals 14 residues. V shed 5 bases and J shed 2 bases, with 7 bases lying between them. CDR3 sequence (DNA): TGTGCCAGCAGTTGGGACACCTATAATTCACCCCTCCACTTT. This encodes CASSWDTYNSPLHF.

This chain joins TRBV29-1 and TRBJ1-5, with 7 bases lining up with TRBD1. The CDR3 runs to 14 residues. Germline V gene data show CDR1 as SQVTM and CDR2 as ANQGSEA. Trimming removed 6 bases from V and 3 bases from J; junction bases left unmatched: 8. The CDR3 sequence: CSVGPGGSNQPQHF. In DNA, the CDR3 is TGCAGCGTCGGCCCAGGGGGTTCCAATCAGCCCCAGCATTTT.

V gene TRBV7-8 combines with J gene TRBJ1-2, with TRBD1 identical over 9 bases. The length of the CDR3 is 16 residues. Germline CDR1 and CDR2: SGHVS and FQNEAQ. J gave up 4 bases and V 3 bases, and 9 bases lay outside the gene matches. CDR3 loop: CASSFYRTGESYGYTF. The CDR3 region has the DNA TGTGCCAGCAGCTTTTACCGGACAGGGGAATCCTATGGCTACACCTTC.

The chain uses TRBV13 and TRBJ2-5; 13 bases align to TRBD2. In germline, CDR1 is PRHDT, CDR2 FYEKMQ (reference sequence). V gave up 3 bases and J gave up 4 bases; unmatched junction bases: 11. The CDR3 length is 18 residues. CDR3 in DNA: TGTGCCAGCAGCTTCCGACTAGCGGGGGGCGTGGGGAGAGAGACCCAGTACTTC. Protein product: CASSFRLAGGVGRETQYF.

The chain is built from TRBV19 and TRBJ1-1; D not certain. V was trimmed by 4 bases and J by 0 bases, leaving 9 bases between them. CDR1 LNHDA and CDR2 SQIVND come from the germline V gene (reference sequence). The CDR3 has 14 residues. CDR3 residues: CASSKPYLNTEAFF. In DNA form, the CDR3 reads TGTGCCAGTAGTAAGCCCTATCTGAACACTGAAGCTTTCTTT. The full variable domain, in which reference TRBV19 and TRBJ1-1 provide the parts outside the CDR3, is DGGITQSPKYLFRKEGQNVTLSCEQNLNHDAMYWYRQDPGQGLRLIYYSQIVNDFQKGDIAEGYSVSREKKESFPLTVTSAQKNPTAFYLCASSKPYLNTEAFFGQGTRLTVV.

The chain employs TRBV6-2 or TRBV6-3 and TRBJ2-1; D is unresolved. Deletions cut 2 bases from V and 7 bases from J, with 6 bases between. The CDR3 length is 12 residues. Germline V lookup: CDR1 MNHEY, CDR2 SVGEGT. CDR3 bases: TGTGCCAGCAGTTACGGGCTGAATGAGCAGTTCTTC. It codes for CASSYGLNEQFF.

This chain uses TRBV3-1 (or the pseudogene TRBV3-2) with TRBJ1-6; 9 bases agree with TRBD1. Germline V gene lookup returns CDR1 LGHDT and CDR2 YNNKEL (reference sequence). The CDR3 totals 16 residues. J was trimmed by 13 bases and V by 4 bases; bases with no gene match: 14. CDR3 protein: CASSRTSPGQGSPLHF. CDR3 in DNA: TGTGCCAGCAGCCGGACTAGCCCGGGACAGGGCAGCCCCCTCCACTTT.

The J gene is TRBJ2-7, the V gene TRBV7-2; a weak D match, TRBD2 (7 bases). V was shortened by 5 bases and J by 2 bases, with 10 bases between the two germline ends. This CDR3 has 13 residues. Germline V gives CDR1 SGHTA, CDR2 FQGNSA. CDR3 loop: CASSTGGPYEQYF. In nucleotides, the CDR3 is TGTGCCAGCAGCACGGGGGGCCCCTACGAGCAGTACTTC.

This chain connects TRBV4-3 to TRBJ2-5; TRBD2 aligns across 10 bases. Germline V gene lookup returns CDR1 LGHNA and CDR2 YSLEER. The V and J ends lost 5 bases and 5 bases, in that order; junction bases with no gene match: 8. There are 15 residues in the CDR3. In DNA form, the CDR3 reads TGCGCCAGCAGCAGGACTAGCGGAGGGATGGAGACCCAGTACTTC. Amino acids: CASSRTSGGMETQYF.

The rearrangement links TRBV6-6 to TRBJ2-7, with D maybe TRBD2 (6 bases). Germline CDR1 and CDR2: MNHNY and SVGAGI (reference sequence). CDR3 length: 13 residues. V was clipped by 5 bases and J by 6 bases, with 14 bases between them. CDR3: CASSPGSPGEQYF. The CDR3 nucleotides read TGTGCCAGCAGTCCCGGGAGTCCGGGCGAGCAGTACTTC.

The V call is TRBV9, the J call TRBJ2-1; 7 nucleotides align to TRBD2. This CDR3 is 16 amino acids long. Germline CDR1 is SGDLS and CDR2 is YYNGEE. Germline trimming cut 3 bases from V and 4 bases from J; bases unmatched to any gene: 10. DNA for the CDR3: TGTGCCAGCAGCGGAAGCGGGAATGTATTATACAATGAGCAGTTCTTC. Residues: CASSGSGNVLYNEQFF.

Concerning this clone: Within the sample, other DNA sequences also encode this same CDR3. The genes are TRBV4-2 and TRBJ1-6; D is ambiguous. In germline, CDR1 is LGHNA, CDR2 YNFKEQ. Trimming pared 1 base from V and 13 bases from J, leaving 8 bases between. This CDR3 region has 12 residues. The CDR3 protein is CASSQGGSPLHF. The CDR3 DNA sequence: TGTGCCAGCAGCCAAGGAGGTTCGCCCCTCCACTTT.

The chain joins TRBV7-2 to TRBJ1-2; 8 positions match TRBD1. Germline-derived CDR1 and CDR2 are SGHTA and FQGNSA. With 5 bases clipped from V and 7 bases from J, the junction kept 9 bases outside the gene matches. CDR3 size: 14 residues. CDR3 sequence (DNA): TGTGCCAGCAGCACGCGACCCACAGGGGGTGGCTACACCTTC. Residues: CASSTRPTGGGYTF.

The chain combines TRBV9 with TRBJ1-2, with a weak D call TRBD1 (5 bases). Trimming cost V 3 bases and J 3 bases, with 15 bases left between them. Germline values: CDR1 SGDLS, CDR2 YYNGEE. The CDR3 spans 15 residues. CDR3 amino acids: CASSGQMASHYGYTF. CDR3 sequence (DNA): TGTGCCAGCAGCGGACAGATGGCTTCGCACTATGGCTACACCTTC.

This chain joins TRBV3-1 (or the pseudogene TRBV3-2) and TRBJ2-5; 10 bases map to TRBD2. The CDR3 spans 17 residues. Germline V gene sequence: CDR1 LGHDT, CDR2 YNNKEL (reference sequence). V gave up 5 bases and J gave up 2 bases; unmatched junction bases: 11. The CDR3 here is CASSSFSGGAYQETQYF. CDR3 nucleotide sequence: TGTGCCAGCAGCTCCTTCAGCGGGGGGGCCTATCAAGAGACCCAGTACTTC.

The chain is built from TRBV12-3 or TRBV12-4 and TRBJ2-7; 7 bases are shared with TRBD2. V was clipped by 6 bases and J by 3 bases; unmatched bases: 2. The CDR3 has 12 residues. CDR3 DNA: TGTGCCAGCAGGGGAGGGATCTACGAGCAGTACTTC. This encodes CASRGGIYEQYF.

The chain employs TRBV5-1 and TRBJ1-1; TRBD1 might be the D (5 bases). The CDR3 consists of 14 residues. Looked up from germline, CDR1 is SGHRS and CDR2 is YFSETQ. The germline V and J ends were trimmed by 0 bases and 11 bases, with 17 bases remaining between them. CDR3 DNA sequence: TGCGCCAGCAGCTTGGTCGCGGGACTTGAGCTCGCTTTCTTT. This sequence encodes CASSLVAGLELAFF.

The chain combines TRBV4-2 with TRBJ1-5; 7 bases fit TRBD1. V shed 1 base and J 3 bases; nucleotides not matched to a gene: 3. The germline CDR1 and CDR2 sequences are LGHNA and YNFKEQ. The CDR3 is 15 amino acids. The CDR3 coding sequence is TGTGCCAGCAGCCAAGGACAGGGTCTCAATCAGCCCCAGCATTTT. Residues: CASSQGQGLNQPQHF.

This clone was seen ten or more times. The V call is TRBV15, the J call TRBJ1-5, with unresolved D. Germline V CDR1 and CDR2: LNHNV, YYDKDF (reference sequence). The CDR3 spans 19 residues. Trimming took 1 base from V and 0 from J, leaving 19 bases between them. The CDR3 reads CATSRGHRLRDSSNQPQHF. The CDR3 nucleotides read TGTGCCACCAGCAGAGGCCATCGCCTACGAGATTCTAGCAATCAGCCCCAGCATTTT.

This chain uses TRBV7-2 with TRBJ2-7; 9 nucleotides agree with TRBD1. The CDR3 contains 15 residues. Germline CDR1 is SGHTA and CDR2 is FQGNSA. V dropped 5 bases and J dropped 6; count of bases not matched to a gene: 11. CDR3 DNA sequence: TGTGCCAGCAGCCAATACCCGGGACAGGGTTTCGAGCAGTACTTC. Translated: CASSQYPGQGFEQYF.

This chain connects TRBV30 to TRBJ1-3, with D possibly TRBD1 on 5 matching bases. Per the germline V gene, CDR1 is GTSNPN and CDR2 is SVGIG (reference sequence). This CDR3 region has 13 residues. Trimming pared 5 bases from V and 2 bases from J, leaving 10 bases between. This CDR3 reads CAWFQGPGNTIYF. CDR3 sequence (DNA): TGTGCCTGGTTCCAGGGTCCTGGAAACACCATATATTTT. The complete variable domain, with remaining parts taken from reference TRBV30 and TRBJ1-3, reads SQTIHQWPATLVQPVGSPLSLECTVEGTSNPNLYWYRQAAGRGLQLLFYSVGIGQISSEVPQNLSASRPQDRQFILSSKKLLLSDSGFYLCAWFQGPGNTIYFGEGSWLTVV.